Listed below are T cell receptor beta chains from one sample, sequenced in a study of T cells in Graves' hyperthyroidism and ophthalmopathy. In TCRdb, the multiplex PCR reads were re-called with MiXCR into one record per CDR3 protein. The top ten hold 10% of the sample, which has hundreds of thousands of distinct CDR3 sequences, 14% seen once. Specimen: blood. The receptors here all came from a woman aged 18-29 years with Graves' hyperthyroidism. Each CDR3 is given with its conserved first and last residue. D genes are given only for firm matches. Expanded clones are given a class, and other clones once, few, many or no size at all.

D gene: NA; CDR3 length: 14; clone size: NA; V gene: TRBV19; CDR3 protein: CASSKGQKGYGYTF
D gene: NA; CDR3 length: 13; clone size: many; V gene: TRBV6-1; CDR3 protein: CASSYGRTYGYTF
D gene: NA; CDR3 length: 15; clone size: many; V gene: TRBV16; CDR3 protein: CASSQVGQTNQPQHF
D gene: NA; CDR3 length: 14; clone size: many; V gene: TRBV18; CDR3 protein: CASSPGRTTYEQYF
D gene: TRBD2; CDR3 length: 15; clone size: NA; V gene: TRBV13; CDR3 protein: CASSLSYGRAGELFF
D gene: TRBD2; CDR3 length: 14; clone size: many; V gene: TRBV27; CDR3 protein: CASSFLAGANEQFF
D gene: NA; CDR3 length: 13; clone size: NA; V gene: TRBV28; CDR3 protein: CASSSPQGGEQYF
D gene: NA; CDR3 length: 11; clone size: NA; V gene: TRBV27; CDR3 protein: CASSASGELFF
D gene: TRBD2; CDR3 length: 15; clone size: NA; V gene: TRBV6-1; CDR3 protein: CASRDPGLAADTQYF
D gene: TRBD1; CDR3 length: 15; clone size: many; V gene: TRBV12-3/TRBV12-4; CDR3 protein: CASSVTGGTNQPQHF
D gene: TRBD1; CDR3 length: 16; clone size: many; V gene: TRBV11-2; CDR3 protein: CASSGSDRGLAGELFF
D gene: NA; CDR3 length: 16; clone size: many; V gene: TRBV10-1; CDR3 protein: CASSEVRLPTPDTQYF
D gene: NA; CDR3 length: 16; clone size: NA; V gene: TRBV30; CDR3 protein: CAWSRARFLLTGELFF
D gene: NA; CDR3 length: 14; clone size: few; V gene: TRBV24-1; CDR3 protein: CATSTRDVPYGYTF
D gene: NA; CDR3 length: 12; clone size: few; V gene: TRBV20-1; CDR3 protein: CSASPDNYGYTF
D gene: NA; CDR3 length: 11; clone size: many; V gene: TRBV28; CDR3 protein: CASSLHYEQYF
D gene: NA; CDR3 length: 15; clone size: many; V gene: TRBV24-1; CDR3 protein: CATSEGGGLRETQYF
D gene: NA; CDR3 length: 18; clone size: NA; V gene: TRBV5-6; CDR3 protein: CASSFWGTAGMGTYEQYF
D gene: TRBD1; CDR3 length: 15; clone size: many; V gene: TRBV6-1; CDR3 protein: CASRVTGGNNQPQHF
D gene: NA; CDR3 length: 14; clone size: few; V gene: TRBV6-1; CDR3 protein: CASTATGLNQPQHF
D gene: NA; CDR3 length: 15; clone size: many; V gene: TRBV11-2; CDR3 protein: CASSPAGWGTDTQYF
D gene: NA; CDR3 length: 14; clone size: few; V gene: TRBV7-3; CDR3 protein: CASRSERLAYEQYF
D gene: NA; CDR3 length: 11; clone size: many; V gene: TRBV28; CDR3 protein: CASTLVDTQYF
D gene: NA; CDR3 length: 12; clone size: NA; V gene: TRBV28; CDR3 protein: CASSLERNTIYF
D gene: NA; CDR3 length: 13; clone size: NA; V gene: TRBV11-3; CDR3 protein: CASSDQNGHEQYF
D gene: TRBD1; CDR3 length: 12; clone size: NA; V gene: TRBV2; CDR3 protein: CASRPGQGGYTF
D gene: TRBD1; CDR3 length: 16; clone size: NA; V gene: TRBV4-1; CDR3 protein: CASSLGGQAKGYEQYF
D gene: NA; CDR3 length: 14; clone size: NA; V gene: TRBV11-2; CDR3 protein: CASSYEGGSYEQYF
D gene: NA; CDR3 length: 13; clone size: NA; V gene: TRBV30; CDR3 protein: CAWSVPTGNTIYF
D gene: TRBD2; CDR3 length: 15; clone size: many; V gene: TRBV20-1; CDR3 protein: CSAASSGSRSYEQYF
D gene: TRBD1; CDR3 length: 14; clone size: many; V gene: TRBV20-1; CDR3 protein: CSARDRDRVTEAFF
D gene: NA; CDR3 length: 14; clone size: many; V gene: TRBV11-2; CDR3 protein: CASSLTGLGYEQYF
D gene: TRBD2; CDR3 length: 13; clone size: many; V gene: TRBV29-1; CDR3 protein: CSAGGEGLNEQFF
D gene: NA; CDR3 length: 16; clone size: NA; V gene: TRBV13; CDR3 protein: CASSLGAGSGANVLTF
D gene: TRBD1; CDR3 length: 16; clone size: NA; V gene: TRBV20-1; CDR3 protein: CSATGARQGVSYEQYF
D gene: NA; CDR3 length: 12; clone size: NA; V gene: TRBV19; CDR3 protein: CASMRGSGGYTF